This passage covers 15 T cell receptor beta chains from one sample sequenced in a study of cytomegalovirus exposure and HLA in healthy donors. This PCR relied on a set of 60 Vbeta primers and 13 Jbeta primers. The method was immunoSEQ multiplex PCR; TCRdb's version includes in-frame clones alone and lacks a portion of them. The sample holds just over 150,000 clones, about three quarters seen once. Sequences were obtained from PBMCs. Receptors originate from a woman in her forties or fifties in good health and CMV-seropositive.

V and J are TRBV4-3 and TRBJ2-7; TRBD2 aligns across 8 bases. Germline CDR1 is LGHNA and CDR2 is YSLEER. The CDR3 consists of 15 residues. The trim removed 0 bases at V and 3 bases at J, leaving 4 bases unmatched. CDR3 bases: TGCGCCAGCAGCCAAGATCAGCTAGCGGGCTACGAGCAGTACTTC. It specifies CASSQDQLAGYEQYF.

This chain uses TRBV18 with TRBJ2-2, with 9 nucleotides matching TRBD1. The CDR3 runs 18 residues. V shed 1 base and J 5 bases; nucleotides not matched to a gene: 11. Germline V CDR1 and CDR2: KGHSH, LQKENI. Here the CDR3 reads CASSPQLPGTGLTGELFF. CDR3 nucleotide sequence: TGTGCCAGCTCACCACAACTCCCCGGGACAGGGTTGACCGGGGAGCTGTTTTTT.

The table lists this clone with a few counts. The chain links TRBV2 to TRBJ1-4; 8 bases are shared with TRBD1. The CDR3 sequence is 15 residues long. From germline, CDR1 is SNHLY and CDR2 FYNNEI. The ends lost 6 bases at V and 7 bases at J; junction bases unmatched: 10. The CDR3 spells CASRGTDRAGEKLFF. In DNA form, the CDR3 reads TGTGCCAGCAGGGGTACGGACAGGGCAGGTGAAAAACTGTTTTTT.

The CDR3 DNA is TGCGCCAGCAGTGATTGGCTAGTAGTTAGGACAGATACGCAGTATTTT. It is translated as CASSDWLVVRTDTQYF. V usage is TRBV10-2 and J usage is TRBJ2-3; D uncertain. The V end lost 3 bases, the J end lost 3 bases, and 16 bases lay between the germline ends. The CDR3 length is 16 residues. The germline CDR1 and CDR2 sequences are WSHSY and SAAADI.

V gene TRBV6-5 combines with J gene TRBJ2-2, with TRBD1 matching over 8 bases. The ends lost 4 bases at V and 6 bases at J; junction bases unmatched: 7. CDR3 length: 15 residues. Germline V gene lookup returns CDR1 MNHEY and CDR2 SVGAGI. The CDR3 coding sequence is TGTGCCAGCAGTTTGGACAGGGTGAAAGCCGGGGAGCTGTTTTTT. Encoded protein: CASSLDRVKAGELFF.

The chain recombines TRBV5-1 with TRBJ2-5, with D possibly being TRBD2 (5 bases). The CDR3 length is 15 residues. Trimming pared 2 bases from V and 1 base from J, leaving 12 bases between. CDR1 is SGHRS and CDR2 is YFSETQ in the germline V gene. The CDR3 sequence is CASSFGWETQETQYF. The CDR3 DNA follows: TGCGCCAGCAGCTTTGGATGGGAGACCCAAGAGACCCAGTACTTC.

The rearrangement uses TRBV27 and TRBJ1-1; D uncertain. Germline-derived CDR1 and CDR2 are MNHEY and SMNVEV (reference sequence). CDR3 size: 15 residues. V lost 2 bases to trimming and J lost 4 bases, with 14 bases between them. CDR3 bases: TGTGCCAGCAGTTTAACCGGGATTTGGGGCACTGAAGCTTTCTTT. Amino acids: CASSLTGIWGTEAFF.

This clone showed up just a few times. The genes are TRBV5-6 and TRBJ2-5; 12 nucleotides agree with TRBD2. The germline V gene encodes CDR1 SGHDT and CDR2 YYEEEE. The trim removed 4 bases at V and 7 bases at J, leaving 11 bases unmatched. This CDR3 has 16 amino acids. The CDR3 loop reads CASSGEGTSGLGTQYF. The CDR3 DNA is TGTGCCAGCAGCGGTGAGGGGACTAGCGGGTTGGGGACCCAGTACTTC.

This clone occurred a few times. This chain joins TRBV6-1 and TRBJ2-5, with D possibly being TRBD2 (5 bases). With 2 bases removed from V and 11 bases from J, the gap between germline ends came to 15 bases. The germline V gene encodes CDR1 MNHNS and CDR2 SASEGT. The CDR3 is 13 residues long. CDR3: CASSEKPAGEQYF. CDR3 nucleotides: TGTGCCAGCAGTGAAAAGCCCGCTGGGGAGCAGTACTTC.

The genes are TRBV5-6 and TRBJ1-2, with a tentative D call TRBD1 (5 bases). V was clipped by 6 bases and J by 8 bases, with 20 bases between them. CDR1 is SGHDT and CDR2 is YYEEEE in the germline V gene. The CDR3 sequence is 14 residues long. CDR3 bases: TGTGCCAGCAAATCGGACACGCTATGGTGGGGCTACACCTTC. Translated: CASKSDTLWWGYTF.

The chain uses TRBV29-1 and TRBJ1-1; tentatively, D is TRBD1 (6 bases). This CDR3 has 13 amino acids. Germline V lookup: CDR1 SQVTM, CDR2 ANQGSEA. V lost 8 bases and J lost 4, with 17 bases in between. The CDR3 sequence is CSSGTPGGTEAFF. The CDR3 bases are TGCAGCTCGGGGACACCCGGCGGCACTGAAGCTTTCTTT.

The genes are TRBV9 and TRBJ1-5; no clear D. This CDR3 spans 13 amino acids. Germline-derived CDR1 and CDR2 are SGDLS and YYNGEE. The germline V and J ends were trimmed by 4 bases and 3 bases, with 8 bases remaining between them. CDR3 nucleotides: TGTGCCAGCAGCCCAGGAATCAATCAGCCCCAGCATTTT. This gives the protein CASSPGINQPQHF. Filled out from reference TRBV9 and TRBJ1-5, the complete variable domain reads DSGVTQTPKHLITATGQRVTLRCSPRSGDLSVYWYQQSLDQGLQFLIQYYNGEERAKGNILERFSAQQFPDLHSELNLSSLELGDSALYFCASSPGINQPQHFGDGTRLSIL.

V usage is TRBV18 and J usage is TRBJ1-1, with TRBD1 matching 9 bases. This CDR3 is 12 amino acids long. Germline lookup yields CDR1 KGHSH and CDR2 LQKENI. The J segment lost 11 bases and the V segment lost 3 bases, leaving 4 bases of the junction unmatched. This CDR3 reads CASSPRTGEAFF. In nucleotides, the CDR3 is TGTGCCAGCTCACCTCGGACAGGGGAGGCTTTCTTT.

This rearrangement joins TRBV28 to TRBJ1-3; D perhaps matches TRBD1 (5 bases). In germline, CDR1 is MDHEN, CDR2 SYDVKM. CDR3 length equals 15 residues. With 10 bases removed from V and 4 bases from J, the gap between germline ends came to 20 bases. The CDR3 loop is CATLDLGRGGNTIYF. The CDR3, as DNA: TGTGCCACCTTAGACCTCGGGAGGGGAGGAAACACCATATATTTT.

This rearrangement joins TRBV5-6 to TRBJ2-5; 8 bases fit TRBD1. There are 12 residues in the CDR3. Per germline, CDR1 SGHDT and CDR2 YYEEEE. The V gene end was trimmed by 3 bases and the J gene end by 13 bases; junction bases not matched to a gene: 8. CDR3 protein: CASSWGRQGLYF. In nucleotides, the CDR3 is TGTGCCAGCAGCTGGGGAAGACAGGGGTTGTACTTC.